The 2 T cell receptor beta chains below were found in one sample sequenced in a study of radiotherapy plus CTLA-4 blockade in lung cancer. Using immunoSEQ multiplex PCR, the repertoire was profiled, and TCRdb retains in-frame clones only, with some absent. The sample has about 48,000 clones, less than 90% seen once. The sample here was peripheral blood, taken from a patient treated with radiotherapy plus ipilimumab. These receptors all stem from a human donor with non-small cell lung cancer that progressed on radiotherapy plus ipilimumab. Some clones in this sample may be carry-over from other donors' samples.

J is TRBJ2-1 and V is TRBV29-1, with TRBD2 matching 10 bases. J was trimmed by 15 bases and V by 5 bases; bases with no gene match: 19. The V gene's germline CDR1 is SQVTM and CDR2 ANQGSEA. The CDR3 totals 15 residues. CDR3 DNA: TGCAGCGTTTCTCTCCCGGGACTAGCGACCTCGGTGGCGTTCTTC. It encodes CSVSLPGLATSVAFF.

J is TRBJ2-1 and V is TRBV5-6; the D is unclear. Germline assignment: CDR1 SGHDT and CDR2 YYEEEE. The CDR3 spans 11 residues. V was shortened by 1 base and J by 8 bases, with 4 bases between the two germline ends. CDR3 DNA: TGTGCCAGCAGCTTGCGTCATGAGCAGTTCTTC. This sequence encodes CASSLRHEQFF.